These 23 T cell receptor beta chains originate from one sample sequenced in a study of OX40 agonist ivuxolimab in advanced cancers. Generated by immunoSEQ multiplex PCR, the TCRdb table keeps only in-frame clones and is missing some. The data hold some 73,000 clones, with over 80% observed a single time. The sequenced sample was CD4+ or CD8+ T cells sorted from blood, obtained in a trial of the OX40 agonist ivuxolimab. These receptors were collected from an adult with an advanced solid tumor such as melanoma, head and neck, liver or kidney cancer.

This clone showed up just once. The chain is built from TRBV6-5 and TRBJ2-5; D is uncertain. Trimming left V 0 bases short and J 3 bases short, with 8 bases between. CDR3 size: 14 residues. The V gene's germline CDR1 is MNHEY and CDR2 SVGAGI. Here the CDR3 reads CASSYSSQEETQYF. In DNA form, the CDR3 reads TGTGCCAGCAGTTACTCGAGTCAGGAAGAGACCCAGTACTTC.

The rearrangement joins TRBV28 to TRBJ2-1; 11 bases line up with TRBD2. The CDR3 is made up of 16 amino acids. Trimming cost V 5 bases and J 2 bases; bases outside gene matches: 5. Germline loops: CDR1 MDHEN, CDR2 SYDVKM. CDR3 in DNA: TGTGCCAGCAGTCCGACTAGCGGGACCCCCTACAATGAGCAGTTCTTC. Translating gives CASSPTSGTPYNEQFF.

The chain links TRBV6-1 to TRBJ1-6; D not resolved. The germline V gene has CDR1 MNHNS and CDR2 SASEGT. Trimming took 4 bases from V and 0 from J, leaving 10 bases between them. This CDR3 region has 16 residues. The CDR3 coding sequence is TGTGCCAGCAGTGCCGACTCTAGCTCCTATAATTCACCCCTCCACTTT. Its protein product is CASSADSSSYNSPLHF.

This chain links TRBV11-2 with TRBJ2-7; 7 positions agree with TRBD2. Germline V gene data show CDR1 as SGHAT and CDR2 as FQNNGV. CDR3 length: 14 residues. The J segment lost 3 bases and the V segment lost 2 bases, leaving 4 bases of the junction unmatched. The CDR3 DNA is TGTGCCAGCAGCTTATACGCGGGAGACTACGAGCAGTACTTC. Translating gives CASSLYAGDYEQYF. Variable domain in full (rest from reference TRBV11-2 and TRBJ2-7): EAGVAQSPRYKIIEKRQSVAFWCNPISGHATLYWYQQILGQGPKLLIQFQNNGVVDDSQLPKDRFSAERLKGVDSTLKIQPAKLEDSAVYLCASSLYAGDYEQYFGPGTRLTVT.

The chain is built from TRBV27 and TRBJ2-5, with D possibly matching TRBD1 (5 bases). Trimming took off 5 bases at V and 3 bases at J, with 13 bases between the two ends. The CDR3 spans 14 residues. Germline-derived CDR1 and CDR2 are MNHEY and SMNVEV (reference sequence). CDR3 region: CASSTNIGEETQYF. DNA of the CDR3: TGTGCCAGCAGTACGAATATAGGGGAAGAGACCCAGTACTTC.

The rearrangement uses TRBV7-9 and TRBJ2-5; D tentatively reads TRBD1 or TRBD2 (7 bases each). Germline V gene sequence: CDR1 SEHNR, CDR2 FQNEAQ (reference sequence). The V end was cut by 5 bases, the J end by 3 bases, with 22 bases between. This CDR3 has 17 amino acids. CDR3 coding DNA: TGTGCCAGCAGCCCTGGGCAGGGGGGGCAAACGGAAGAGACCCAGTACTTC. Its protein is CASSPGQGGQTEETQYF.

The J gene is TRBJ1-2, the V gene TRBV5-4; no definite D call. V dropped 3 bases and J dropped 3 bases, with 6 bases sitting between them. Germline V gives CDR1 SGHNT, CDR2 YYREEE (reference sequence). The length of the CDR3 is 12 residues. CDR3 bases: TGTGCCAGCAGCTCGGACGACTATGGCTACACCTTC. Translation gives CASSSDDYGYTF.

The chain has TRBV7-9 and TRBJ1-5; 7 nucleotides line up with TRBD1. J lost 4 bases, V lost 4 bases, and 4 bases had no gene match. Germline V gives CDR1 SEHNR, CDR2 FQNEAQ (reference sequence). The CDR3 contains 14 residues. The CDR3 DNA reads as TGTGCCAGCAGCTCGGACAGGTTGAATCAGCCCCAGCATTTT. This encodes CASSSDRLNQPQHF.

The chain joins TRBV5-1 to TRBJ2-2, with D possibly TRBD1 on 5 matching bases. The CDR3 extends over 15 amino acids. V was trimmed by 3 bases and J by 7 bases, leaving 16 bases between them. Germline CDR1 and CDR2: SGHRS and YFSETQ. This CDR3 reads CASSSEQGVDGELFF. CDR3 nucleotide sequence: TGCGCCAGCAGCTCAGAGCAAGGGGTGGACGGGGAGCTGTTTTTT.

The V gene is TRBV5-4, the J gene TRBJ2-5; D might be TRBD1 or TRBD2, each matching 6 bases. CDR3 length: 14 residues. The germline gives CDR1 SGHNT, CDR2 YYREEE (reference sequence). Trimming left V 0 bases short and J 5 bases short, with 11 bases between. The CDR3 sequence is CASSLGVGGETQYF. In DNA form, the CDR3 reads TGTGCCAGCAGCTTGGGAGTAGGGGGGGAGACCCAGTACTTC.

J is TRBJ2-7 and V is TRBV15; D unresolved. Germline V gene sequence: CDR1 LNHNV, CDR2 YYDKDF (reference sequence). The CDR3 length is 14 residues. The germline V and J ends were trimmed by 6 bases and 2 bases, with 14 bases remaining between them. The CDR3 loop is CATRSTALPYEQYF. The DNA for the CDR3 is TGTGCCACCAGATCAACGGCCCTTCCCTACGAGCAGTACTTC.

The J gene is TRBJ2-1, the V gene TRBV7-3; tentatively, D is TRBD2 (6 bases). Germline V gives CDR1 SGHTA, CDR2 FQGTGA. Trimming removed 3 bases from V and 0 bases from J, with 9 bases in between. The CDR3 runs 15 residues. This CDR3 is CASSLEGTSYNEQFF. The CDR3 region has the DNA TGTGCCAGCAGCTTGGAGGGTACCTCCTACAATGAGCAGTTCTTC.

The CDR3 is CASSFGTSEIYEQYF. CDR3 DNA: TGTGCCAGCAGTTTTGGGACTAGCGAGATTTACGAGCAGTACTTC. This chain connects TRBV28 to TRBJ2-5, with 10 positions matching TRBD2. The J call is in doubt because the DNA end fits TRBJ2-7 better. Per the germline V gene, CDR1 is MDHEN and CDR2 is SYDVKM. The CDR3 sequence is 15 residues long.

The genes are TRBV5-8 and TRBJ2-7, with no clear D. Per germline, CDR1 SGHTS and CDR2 YDEGEE. The length of the CDR3 is 11 residues. The V and J ends lost 1 base and 7 bases respectively, with 6 bases between them. Here the CDR3 DNA reads TGTGCCAGCAGCTTGCCAGCTGAGCAGTACTTC. This encodes CASSLPAEQYF.

This rearrangement joins TRBV2 to TRBJ2-7; 11 bases are a match to TRBD1. The germline V gene has CDR1 SNHLY and CDR2 FYNNEI. This CDR3 is built from 17 residues. Trimming took 7 bases from V and 2 from J; bases not matched to a gene: 13. The CDR3 protein is CASIGPVGQGETYEQYF. The CDR3 nucleotides read TGTGCCAGCATCGGGCCCGTGGGACAGGGGGAGACCTACGAGCAGTACTTC.

The CDR3 sequence: CASKTTTGSLGNYEQYF. The CDR3, as DNA: TGTGCCAGCAAAACCACGACCGGGAGTTTAGGGAATTACGAGCAGTACTTC. V is TRBV27 and J is TRBJ2-7; D possibly corresponds to TRBD2 (6 bases). The CDR3 length is 17 residues. The germline V gene has CDR1 MNHEY and CDR2 SMNVEV (reference sequence). V was cut by 7 bases and J by 4 bases, with 26 bases left in between.

V gene TRBV7-9 combines with J gene TRBJ2-7, with TRBD1 identical over 9 bases. The junction had 9 bases not matched to a gene; V was cut back by 0 bases and J by 6 bases. Germline V gene lookup returns CDR1 SEHNR and CDR2 FQNEAQ (reference sequence). The CDR3 contains 16 residues. The CDR3 DNA reads as TGTGCCAGCAGCTTAGCTACCGGGACAGGGCCAGGCGAGCAGTACTTC. Translated: CASSLATGTGPGEQYF. The whole variable domain, filled in from reference TRBV7-9 and TRBJ2-7, reads DTGVSQNPRHKITKRGQNVTFRCDPISEHNRLYWYRQTLGQGPEFLTYFQNEAQLEKSRLLSDRFSAERPKGSFSTLEIQRTEQGDSAMYLCASSLATGTGPGEQYFGPGTRLTVT.

Concerning this clone itself: The junction and the germline gene differ at one end; a read error may be behind it. Other nucleotide sequences in the sample specify the same CDR3. The chain uses TRBV13 and TRBJ2-7; D gene uncertain. The CDR3 runs to 13 residues. The germline gives CDR1 PRHDT, CDR2 FYEKMQ (reference sequence). The CDR3 loop reads CASSLATPSEQYF. CDR3 nucleotides: TGTGCCAGTAGCTTAGCCACCCCCTCCGAGCAGTACTTC.

This chain joins TRBV19 and TRBJ1-5; D is unclear. The germline gives CDR1 LNHDA, CDR2 SQIVND (reference sequence). Trimming took off 10 bases at V and 2 bases at J, with 15 bases between the two ends. CDR3 size: 14 residues. CDR3: CATTPEPGNQPQHF. DNA of the CDR3: TGTGCCACCACCCCGGAGCCCGGCAATCAGCCCCAGCATTTT.

This chain connects TRBV11-1 to TRBJ1-1, with D hard to call. This CDR3 comprises 15 residues. V was trimmed by 3 bases and J by 0 bases, leaving 11 bases between them. In germline, CDR1 is SGHAT, CDR2 FQDESV (reference sequence). The CDR3 DNA sequence: TGTGCCAGCAGCTTTCCTGGGGTGATGAACACTGAAGCTTTCTTT. Translation gives CASSFPGVMNTEAFF.

The rearrangement links TRBV18 to TRBJ1-5; the D is unclear. V gave up 6 bases and J gave up 3 bases, with 15 bases separating them. The CDR3 is made up of 15 amino acids. Germline loops: CDR1 KGHSH, CDR2 LQKENI. The CDR3 DNA follows: TGTGCCAGCTCCCCTGGAACAGACTCCAATCAGCCCCAGCATTTT. Its protein product is CASSPGTDSNQPQHF.

V gene TRBV9 combines with J gene TRBJ2-3; D is ambiguous. Germline-derived CDR1 and CDR2 are SGDLS and YYNGEE. This CDR3 spans 17 amino acids. V was shortened by 0 bases and J by 2 bases, with 16 bases between the two germline ends. The DNA of the CDR3 is TGTGCCAGCAGCGTAGCTACTACGCCGAGGACCACAGATACGCAGTATTTT. Protein product: CASSVATTPRTTDTQYF. Supplemented by reference TRBV9 and TRBJ2-3, the full variable domain reads DSGVTQTPKHLITATGQRVTLRCSPRSGDLSVYWYQQSLDQGLQFLIQYYNGEERAKGNILERFSAQQFPDLHSELNLSSLELGDSALYFCASSVATTPRTTDTQYFGPGTRLTVL.

The chain combines TRBV6-5 with TRBJ2-7; D might be TRBD1 (6 bases). There are 12 residues in the CDR3. Trimming left V 10 bases short and J 0 bases short, with 10 bases between. CDR1 is MNHEY, CDR2 SVGAGI, per germline. In DNA, the CDR3 is TGTGCCACCCGGGACATCTCCTACGAGCAGTACTTC. It encodes CATRDISYEQYF.